The 22 T cell receptor beta chains below all came from one sample that was sequenced in a study of blood T cell repertoires in COVID-19. Clones were sequenced by immunoSEQ multiplex PCR, and TCRdb holds only the in-frame ones, with some missing. The data show around 40,000 clones, around nine tenths seen once. Sequencing input: peripheral blood. Source of these receptors: a human donor in a cohort sampled during active COVID-19.

CDR3 region: CATSRDRDQETQYF. CDR3 sequence (DNA): TGTGCCACCAGCAGGGACAGGGACCAAGAGACCCAGTACTTC. The chain combines TRBV15 with TRBJ2-5; 8 bases are shared with TRBD1. The CDR3 is made up of 14 amino acids. CDR1 and CDR2 (germline): LNHNV, YYDKDF (reference sequence). J was trimmed by 0 bases and V by 3 bases; bases with no gene match: 0.

The V and J genes are TRBV3-1 (or the pseudogene TRBV3-2) and TRBJ2-1, with TRBD1 matching 10 bases. Germline values: CDR1 LGHDT, CDR2 YNNKEL (reference sequence). V shed 5 bases, J shed 8 bases, and the junction held 6 bases outside the gene matches. The CDR3 runs 14 residues. The CDR3 region is CASSSRQGAHEQFF. The CDR3, as DNA: TGTGCCAGCAGCTCAAGACAGGGGGCGCATGAGCAGTTCTTC.

This clone was counted a few times. The CDR3 spells CASSPPAEPQHF. The CDR3 DNA reads as TGTGCCAGCAGCCCCCCTGCGGAGCCCCAGCATTTT. This rearrangement joins TRBV7-2 to TRBJ1-5; D is ambiguous. The CDR3 runs to 12 residues. The V and J ends lost 5 bases and 8 bases respectively, with 10 bases between them. The V gene's germline CDR1 is SGHTA and CDR2 FQGNSA.

A few counts support this clone. This CDR3 is CAWRERRAGNTIYF. In DNA form, the CDR3 reads TGTGCCTGGAGAGAAAGGAGAGCTGGAAACACCATATATTTT. The chain carries TRBV30 and TRBJ1-3; D not certain. The ends were cut back, 3 bases at V and 2 bases at J, with 11 bases in the middle. The V gene's germline CDR1 is GTSNPN and CDR2 SVGIG (reference sequence). The CDR3 runs to 14 residues.

V and J are TRBV19 and TRBJ2-5; D unclear. V was cut by 4 bases and J by 4 bases, with 4 bases left in between. CDR3 length: 11 residues. CDR1 LNHDA and CDR2 SQIVND come from the germline V gene (reference sequence). CDR3: CASSNGETQYF. CDR3 nucleotides: TGTGCCAGTAGTAACGGAGAGACCCAGTACTTC.

The V and J genes are TRBV14 and TRBJ2-7; 11 bases are a match to TRBD1. Germline lookup yields CDR1 SGHDN and CDR2 FVKESK. CDR3 length: 14 amino acids. V lost 4 bases and J lost 4; bases outside the gene matches: 3. Written as DNA, the CDR3 is TGTGCCAGCAGCCTCGGGACAGGGGGGTACGAGCAGTACTTC. Residues: CASSLGTGGYEQYF.

The chain has TRBV6-2 or TRBV6-3 and TRBJ2-1; D unresolved. The CDR3 is 11 residues long. Between the trimmed V and J ends, which lost 6 bases and 8 bases, there was a span of 8 bases. Germline CDR1 MNHEY, CDR2 SVGEGT. DNA for the CDR3: TGTGCCAGCAGCAGCTTGTATGAGCAGTTCTTC. Translation: CASSSLYEQFF.

V gene TRBV5-4 combines with J gene TRBJ2-7; TRBD1 matches 9 bases. Losses at the gene ends were 4 bases for V and 3 bases for J; bases not matched to a gene: 5. The CDR3 has 14 residues. The germline V gene has CDR1 SGHNT and CDR2 YYREEE (reference sequence). The CDR3 DNA reads TGTGCCAGCAGCGCGGGACAGGGCGGCTACGAGCAGTACTTC. The encoded protein is CASSAGQGGYEQYF.

The chain combines TRBV11-3 with TRBJ2-2, with D perhaps TRBD2 (5 bases). Germline V lookup: CDR1 SGHNT, CDR2 YENEEA. The V and J ends lost 4 bases and 4 bases respectively, with 16 bases between them. CDR3 length equals 16 residues. Written as DNA, the CDR3 is TGTGCCAGCAGCTCCCCAGAGGGTCGTACCACCGGGGAGCTGTTTTTT. Its translation: CASSSPEGRTTGELFF.

This chain joins TRBV27 and TRBJ1-1; D ambiguous. Deletions cut 7 bases from V and 6 bases from J, with 9 bases between. The CDR3 sequence is 11 residues long. CDR1 MNHEY and CDR2 SMNVEV come from the germline V gene (reference sequence). CDR3 sequence: CASIYGPEAFF. The CDR3 DNA sequence: TGTGCCAGCATTTATGGGCCTGAAGCTTTCTTT.

The V and J genes are TRBV4-3 and TRBJ1-3; 7 bases map to TRBD1. V was clipped by 3 bases and J by 3 bases; unmatched bases: 8. The CDR3 covers 16 residues. The germline V gene has CDR1 LGHNA and CDR2 YSLEER. The CDR3 here is CASSHETGNDGNTIYF. The CDR3 DNA reads TGCGCCAGCAGCCACGAGACAGGGAACGATGGAAACACCATATATTTT.

The chain is built from TRBV7-9 and TRBJ1-1; D is possibly TRBD1 (6 bases). Germline V lookup: CDR1 SEHNR, CDR2 FQNEAQ (reference sequence). The CDR3 consists of 13 residues. The V end was cut by 1 base, the J end by 3 bases, with 6 bases between. The DNA for the CDR3 is TGTGCCAGCAGCTTAGGGACAGACACTGAAGCTTTCTTT. Translation gives CASSLGTDTEAFF.

V usage is TRBV11-2 and J usage is TRBJ2-5; 7 bases are a match to TRBD2. CDR1 and CDR2 from the germline V gene are SGHAT and FQNNGV. V was clipped by 5 bases and J by 4 bases; unmatched bases: 19. The CDR3 loop spans 18 amino acids. The CDR3 region has the DNA TGTGCCAGCAGCCCAAGGGGTCTAGCGGACTACGGCAGAGAGACCCAGTACTTC. Encoded protein: CASSPRGLADYGRETQYF.

This clone was found once. The chain carries TRBV15 and TRBJ2-3; D remains ambiguous. CDR1 is LNHNV, CDR2 YYDKDF, per germline (reference sequence). V dropped 2 bases and J dropped 2 bases, with 2 bases sitting between them. The CDR3 contains 12 residues. The CDR3 DNA reads as TGTGCCACCAGCAGACTCACAGATACGCAGTATTTT. Its translation: CATSRLTDTQYF. Full variable domain (remainder filled in from reference TRBV15 and TRBJ2-3): DAMVIQNPRYQVTQFGKPVTLSCSQTLNHNVMYWYQQKSSQAPKLLFHYYDKDFNNEADTPDNFQSRRPNTSFCFLDIRSPGLGDTAMYLCATSRLTDTQYFGPGTRLTVL.

The rearrangement uses TRBV24-1 and TRBJ2-3, with D possibly TRBD1 on 7 matching bases. With 4 bases removed from V and 1 base from J, the gap between germline ends came to 14 bases. The CDR3 has 16 residues. CDR1 is KGHDR and CDR2 is SFDVKD in the germline V gene. The DNA of the CDR3 is TGTGCCACCAGTGACCCCGGAGGGGGCCGCACAGATACGCAGTATTTT. Its translation is CATSDPGGGRTDTQYF.

The chain links TRBV7-8 to TRBJ2-5, with a weak D call TRBD1 (6 bases). Germline CDR1 and CDR2: SGHVS and FQNEAQ. The CDR3 length is 16 residues. V was cut by 5 bases and J by 4 bases, with 20 bases left in between. CDR3 sequence: CASSPFGRTVGETQYF. Here the CDR3 DNA reads TGTGCCAGCAGCCCTTTCGGACGGACAGTCGGAGAGACCCAGTACTTC. Variable domain in full (rest from reference TRBV7-8 and TRBJ2-5): GAGVSQSPRYKVAKRGQDVALRCDPISGHVSLFWYQQALGQGPEFLTYFQNEAQLDKSGLPSDRFFAERPEGSVSTLKIQRTQQEDSAVYLCASSPFGRTVGETQYFGPGTRLLVL.

With respect to this clone: The junction does not match germline at one end; this may be a read error. This CDR3 is also generated by other DNA sequences in the sample. This chain links TRBV7-2 with TRBJ2-2; D is uncertain. The germline gives CDR1 SGHTA, CDR2 FQGNSA. The CDR3 extends over 12 amino acids. CDR3 DNA: TGTGCCAGCAGCTTGAACATCGGGGAGCTGTTTTTT. The encoded protein is CASSLNIGELFF.

This sequence joins TRBV20-1 and TRBJ2-1; 8 positions match TRBD1. This CDR3 region has 12 residues. Germline CDR1 is DFQATT and CDR2 is SNEGSKA (reference sequence). The ends lost 4 bases at V and 8 bases at J; junction bases unmatched: 4. The CDR3 DNA is TGCAGTGCTACTGACAGGGGCGATGAGCAGTTCTTC. Amino acids: CSATDRGDEQFF.

This clone occurred once. This chain joins TRBV11-2 and TRBJ1-5; a weak D match, TRBD1 (6 bases). The V end lost 5 bases, the J end lost 7 bases, and 9 bases lay between the germline ends. The CDR3 length is 12 residues. In germline, CDR1 is SGHAT, CDR2 FQNNGV. This CDR3 reads CASSNREQPQHF. The CDR3 region has the DNA TGTGCCAGCAGCAACAGGGAGCAGCCCCAGCATTTT.

The genes are TRBV18 and TRBJ1-5; D is undetermined. Trimming left V 3 bases short and J 5 bases short, with 8 bases between. Germline CDR1 is KGHSH and CDR2 is LQKENI. The CDR3 runs to 13 residues. In DNA form, the CDR3 reads TGTGCCAGCTCACCCACTCACGATCAGCCCCAGCATTTT. Translating gives CASSPTHDQPQHF.

This clone was picked up one time. CDR3 DNA: TGCGCCAGCAGCCCCCGGGGGGAGGGTAATTCACCCCTCCACTTT. It specifies CASSPRGEGNSPLHF. The V gene is TRBV4-3, the J gene TRBJ1-6, with D perhaps matching TRBD1 (5 bases). CDR1 is LGHNA, CDR2 YSLEER, per germline. The V gene lost 4 bases and the J gene lost 6 bases, with 13 bases spanning the gap. The CDR3 contains 15 residues.

This clone turned up a few times. This chain links TRBV5-1 with TRBJ2-1, with D tentatively TRBD2 (5 bases). Germline CDR1 is SGHRS and CDR2 is YFSETQ. Deletions cut 3 bases from V and 0 bases from J, with 10 bases between. The CDR3 consists of 15 residues. The CDR3 protein is CASSWEKGSYNEQFF. The CDR3 region has the DNA TGCGCCAGCAGCTGGGAGAAGGGCTCCTACAATGAGCAGTTCTTC.